Below, 20 T cell receptor beta chains from the same sample are listed, as sequenced in a study of technical replicates of blood from a few donors. The repertoire was sequenced with immunoSEQ multiplex PCR; TCRdb's copy has only in-frame clones and lacks some. This sample carries 95,000 to 100,000 clones, approximately 96% of them seen once, and the ten largest clones take approximately 0.21%. The sequenced sample was T cells isolated from PBMCs. These receptors all come from a human donor in good health.

This chain links TRBV2 with TRBJ2-5; 7 positions agree with TRBD2. The V gene end was trimmed by 11 bases and the J gene end by 4 bases; junction bases not matched to a gene: 4. The CDR3 runs to 11 residues. CDR1 is SNHLY and CDR2 is FYNNEI in the germline V gene. DNA of the CDR3: TGTGCCGGTTGGGAGGGAGAGACCCAGTACTTC. Encoded protein: CAGWEGETQYF.

The chain carries TRBV7-6 and TRBJ2-7; TRBD2 aligns across 10 bases. The length of the CDR3 is 15 residues. Germline V gene lookup returns CDR1 SGHVS and CDR2 FNYEAQ. The V gene end was trimmed by 1 base and the J gene end by 3 bases; junction bases not matched to a gene: 3. The CDR3 DNA sequence: TGTGCCAGCAGCTTAGGTTCTAGCGGGAGCTACGAGCAGTACTTC. Its protein is CASSLGSSGSYEQYF.

The DNA for the CDR3 is TGCGCCAGCAGCCAAATACAGAACAATCAGCCCCAGCATTTT. It specifies CASSQIQNNQPQHF. The chain links TRBV4-1 to TRBJ1-5; no firm D call. CDR1 is MGHRA, CDR2 YSYEKL, per germline. Between the trimmed V and J ends, which lost 2 bases and 3 bases, there was a span of 8 bases. The CDR3 has 14 residues.

This rearrangement joins TRBV18 to TRBJ2-7, with TRBD2 matching 10 bases. The CDR3 loop spans 16 amino acids. The V segment lost 3 bases and the J segment 3 bases; nucleotides outside the gene matches: 8. Germline V gene lookup returns CDR1 KGHSH and CDR2 LQKENI. The CDR3, as DNA: TGTGCCAGCTCACCGAGGTTAGCGGGAGGTCTCTACGAGCAGTACTTC. This codes for CASSPRLAGGLYEQYF.

The chain has TRBV5-4 and TRBJ2-1; the match to TRBD2 covers 8 bases. The CDR3 loop spans 14 amino acids. Germline values: CDR1 SGHNT, CDR2 YYREEE (reference sequence). V lost 4 bases to trimming and J lost 8 bases; unmatched junction nucleotides: 8. CDR3 sequence reads: CASSPGLGSHEQFF. For the CDR3, the DNA is TGTGCCAGCAGCCCGGGACTAGGGAGCCATGAGCAGTTCTTC. Full variable domain (rest looked up from reference TRBV5-4 and TRBJ2-1): ETGVTQSPTHLIKTRGQQVTLRCSSQSGHNTVSWYQQALGQGPQFIFQYYREEENGRGNFPPRFSGLQFPNYSSELNVNALELDDSALYLCASSPGLGSHEQFFGPGTRLTVL.

The CDR3 sequence is CASSERVEVYNEQFF. The CDR3 nucleotides are TGTGCCAGCAGTGAACGGGTAGAAGTCTACAATGAGCAGTTCTTC. The chain joins TRBV2 to TRBJ2-1, with no clear D. The V end lost 2 bases, the J end lost 3 bases, and 11 bases lay between the germline ends. The germline V gene has CDR1 SNHLY and CDR2 FYNNEI. CDR3 length: 15 amino acids.

This clone occurred once. The chain combines TRBV5-6 with TRBJ2-1; 11 bases fit TRBD1. The CDR3 runs 15 residues. The J segment lost 7 bases and the V segment lost 4 bases, leaving 7 bases of the junction unmatched. CDR1 is SGHDT and CDR2 is YYEEEE in the germline V gene. CDR3 sequence: CASSHPRDRGNEQFF. CDR3 DNA: TGTGCCAGCAGCCACCCCCGGGACAGGGGGAATGAGCAGTTCTTC.

This clone was seen just once. V usage is TRBV2 and J usage is TRBJ2-7; 9 nucleotides agree with TRBD1. The CDR3 loop spans 15 amino acids. Germline V lookup: CDR1 SNHLY, CDR2 FYNNEI. The junction had 8 bases not matched to a gene; V was cut back by 6 bases and J by 2 bases. The CDR3 coding sequence is TGTGCCAGCAGGGAGGGACAGGGAGTGCCCTACGAGCAGTACTTC. Its translation is CASREGQGVPYEQYF.

This CDR3 reads CATSRQGATNEKLFF. CDR3 bases: TGTGCCACATCCCGACAGGGGGCCACTAATGAAAAACTGTTTTTT. The rearrangement uses TRBV19 and TRBJ1-4; 10 bases map to TRBD1. The V segment lost 10 bases and the J segment 2 bases; nucleotides outside the gene matches: 7. Looked up from germline, CDR1 is LNHDA and CDR2 is SQIVND (reference sequence). CDR3 length equals 15 residues.

The gene calls are TRBV4-1 and TRBJ1-1, with 9 bases lining up with TRBD1. This CDR3 contains 16 residues. V shed 2 bases and J 10 bases; nucleotides not matched to a gene: 14. Germline V gene sequence: CDR1 MGHRA, CDR2 YSYEKL. The CDR3 loop is CASSQLTGTGKFGAFF. CDR3 DNA: TGCGCCAGCAGCCAACTTACCGGGACAGGGAAATTTGGAGCTTTCTTT.

V usage is TRBV28 and J usage is TRBJ2-7; 7 bases match TRBD1. V lost 4 bases and J lost 1; bases outside the gene matches: 7. Germline lookup yields CDR1 MDHEN and CDR2 SYDVKM. The length of the CDR3 is 15 residues. The CDR3 here is CASSSGTERSYEQYF. The CDR3 DNA is TGTGCCAGCAGTTCAGGGACAGAGAGATCCTACGAGCAGTACTTC.

The chain joins TRBV9 to TRBJ1-6; TRBD1 agrees at 7 bases. The CDR3 is made up of 15 amino acids. Germline trimming cut 3 bases from V and 7 bases from J; bases unmatched to any gene: 7. Looked up from germline, CDR1 is SGDLS and CDR2 is YYNGEE. The CDR3 loop reads CASSETGKFNSPLHF. The CDR3 DNA follows: TGTGCCAGCAGCGAGACAGGGAAGTTCAATTCACCCCTCCACTTT.

The chain combines TRBV7-9 with TRBJ2-3; possibly TRBD1 for D (6 bases). Per the germline V gene, CDR1 is SEHNR and CDR2 is FQNEAQ (reference sequence). The CDR3 covers 14 residues. V dropped 1 base and J dropped 1 base, with 6 bases sitting between them. The CDR3 region has the DNA TGTGCCAGCAGCTTAGACAGGGGCACAGATACGCAGTATTTT. Translated: CASSLDRGTDTQYF.

The CDR3 sequence is CATSRTGDTSYNEQFF. DNA for the CDR3: TGTGCCACCAGCAGGACAGGGGACACCTCCTACAATGAGCAGTTCTTC. The V gene is TRBV15, the J gene TRBJ2-1; the match to TRBD1 covers 8 bases. Germline loops: CDR1 LNHNV, CDR2 YYDKDF (reference sequence). The CDR3 spans 16 residues. V shed 3 bases and J 0 bases; nucleotides not matched to a gene: 4.

This clone showed up just once. The chain employs TRBV4-1 and TRBJ1-5, with a weak D call TRBD1 (5 bases). Germline V gene sequence: CDR1 MGHRA, CDR2 YSYEKL. Trimming removed 1 base at V and 0 bases at J, with 13 bases between. This CDR3 is 17 amino acids long. The chain's CDR3 is CASSQGGRGSSNQPQHF. The CDR3 DNA reads TGCGCCAGCAGCCAAGGGGGGAGGGGAAGTAGCAATCAGCCCCAGCATTTT.

The rearrangement uses TRBV19 and TRBJ2-7; TRBD2 is a possible D gene (5 bases). The V gene's germline CDR1 is LNHDA and CDR2 SQIVND (reference sequence). The CDR3 length is 13 residues. V lost 7 bases and J lost 2, with 12 bases in between. DNA of the CDR3: TGTGCCAGTACCGGGATGGGGACCTACGAGCAGTACTTC. It specifies CASTGMGTYEQYF.

The chain has TRBV27 and TRBJ2-1, with D perhaps matching TRBD2 (6 bases). The ends were cut back, 7 bases at V and 6 bases at J, with 22 bases in the middle. The CDR3 consists of 16 residues. Germline V gives CDR1 MNHEY, CDR2 SMNVEV (reference sequence). DNA of the CDR3: TGTGCCAGCACCCCTCTGGGGGGAACTAGTTCCAATGAGCAGTTCTTC. This translates into CASTPLGGTSSNEQFF.

The V call is TRBV7-9, the J call TRBJ2-7, with D possibly TRBD1 on 6 matching bases. The CDR3 has 13 amino acids. From germline, CDR1 is SEHNR and CDR2 FQNEAQ (reference sequence). V was shortened by 5 bases and J by 3 bases, with 11 bases between the two germline ends. In DNA form, the CDR3 reads TGTGCCAGCAGCGGGGACATCCTCTACGAGCAGTACTTC. As protein: CASSGDILYEQYF.

The chain uses TRBV19 and TRBJ2-7; D uncertain. Trimming took 0 bases from V and 0 from J, leaving 15 bases between them. Germline CDR1 and CDR2: LNHDA and SQIVND (reference sequence). This CDR3 is built from 17 residues. The CDR3 DNA reads TGTGCCAGTAGTATAGATTTTGGTCAGGCACACTCCTACGAGCAGTACTTC. This codes for CASSIDFGQAHSYEQYF.

The rearrangement links TRBV27 to TRBJ2-7; 10 bases are a match to TRBD2. V was clipped by 6 bases and J by 1 base; unmatched bases: 12. There are 17 residues in the CDR3. The germline CDR1 and CDR2 sequences are MNHEY and SMNVEV (reference sequence). CDR3 DNA: TGTGCCAGCAGGCCGGGACTAGCGCGAAAGAGGTCCTACGAGCAGTACTTC. This codes for CASRPGLARKRSYEQYF.